The present TCR beta chain was sequenced within a study of blood T cells in healthy people across ages. The germline CDR1 and CDR2 sequences are SGHAT and FQDESV (reference sequence). This CDR3 contains 14 residues. V lost 1 base and J lost 15; bases outside the gene matches: 11. Through a sample-barcoded 5' primer and a J-beta primer mix, a second PCR was run for about 6 to 12 cycles. TCRdb re-called the 5' RACE reads through MiXCR, storing one row per CDR3 protein. Of about 970,000 distinct CDR3 sequences listed, about 53% are singletons. To note about this clonotype: The antigen is not known.

The study's findings and limits: Per-million-T-cell TCR beta diversity fell roughly linearly with age. Those diversity estimates obtained from one million T cells were thought to be underestimates. Long-lived donors had more naive CD4+ cells and higher diversity than aged donors. Correlation between TCR beta diversity and naive T cell percentage was strong.

This receptor was obtained from a woman aged 55-70 years in good health. The chain joins TRBV11-1 to TRBJ2-1; 8 bases are a match to TRBD2. Specimen: blood. This CDR3 is CASSLGTSRRNTFF. The CDR3 nucleotides read TGTGCCAGCAGCTTAGGGACTAGCAGACGGAATACGTTCTTC.